This is a list of T cell receptor beta chains from one sample in a study of Ad26.COV2.S vaccination and SARS-CoV-2 variants. Here immunoSEQ multiplex PCR was the method, and the copy in TCRdb shows in-frame clones only, minus some. This sample has around 500,000 clones, with roughly 87% found just once. The sequenced sample was peripheral blood, obtained in a trial of Ad26.COV2.S vaccine versus placebo. These receptors were collected from a person between 18 and 60 years old who received the Ad26.COV2.S COVID-19 vaccine or a placebo. Both conserved end residues are part of each CDR3. A D gene is named only where the DNA matches it firmly. Only part of the rows carry a size: once, few, many, or a class if the clone is expanded.

cdr3_aa: CASSMEDSPLHF
cdr3_nt: TGTGCCAGTAGTATGGAGGATTCACCCCTCCACTTT
j_call: TRBJ1-6
d_call: -
clone_size: -
v_call: TRBV19

cdr3_aa: CASSPGYNSPLHF
cdr3_nt: TGTGCCAGCAGTCCCGGGTATAATTCACCCCTCCACTTT
j_call: TRBJ1-6
d_call: -
clone_size: -
v_call: TRBV28

cdr3_aa: CASSSGASGYTF
cdr3_nt: TGTGCCAGCAGCTCAGGGGCCAGTGGCTACACCTTC
j_call: TRBJ1-2
d_call: -
clone_size: -
v_call: TRBV11-2

cdr3_aa: CASSGPGTGVKKLFF
cdr3_nt: TGTGCCAGCAGCGGCCCTGGGACAGGGGTTAAAAAACTGTTTTTT
j_call: TRBJ1-4
d_call: TRBD1
clone_size: -
v_call: TRBV25-1

cdr3_aa: CAWSASGFVTDTQYF
cdr3_nt: TGTGCCTGGAGTGCATCGGGGTTCGTCACAGATACGCAGTATTTT
j_call: TRBJ2-3
d_call: -
clone_size: -
v_call: TRBV30

cdr3_aa: CASSKRENTEAFF
cdr3_nt: TGTGCCAGCAGTAAGCGGGAGAATACTGAAGCTTTCTTT
j_call: TRBJ1-1
d_call: -
clone_size: few
v_call: TRBV6-5

cdr3_aa: CASSLELAGEQFF
cdr3_nt: TGTGCCAGCAGCTTAGAACTAGCGGGTGAGCAGTTCTTC
j_call: TRBJ2-1
d_call: TRBD2
clone_size: -
v_call: TRBV7-9

cdr3_aa: CASSVDGWGELFF
cdr3_nt: TGTGCCAGCAGCGTAGATGGTTGGGGGGAGCTGTTTTTT
j_call: TRBJ2-2
d_call: -
clone_size: -
v_call: TRBV9

cdr3_aa: CASSEVAGANQPQHF
cdr3_nt: TGTGCCAGCAGTGAAGTGGCAGGGGCGAATCAGCCCCAGCATTTT
j_call: TRBJ1-5
d_call: -
clone_size: few
v_call: TRBV2

cdr3_aa: CASSATKGVGTEAFF
cdr3_nt: TGTGCCAGCAGCGCCACAAAGGGGGTTGGAACTGAAGCTTTCTTT
j_call: TRBJ1-1
d_call: -
clone_size: few
v_call: TRBV7-9

cdr3_aa: CASSSPGGNYGYTF
cdr3_nt: TGTGCCAGTAGTAGCCCGGGAGGTAACTATGGCTACACCTTC
j_call: TRBJ1-2
d_call: -
clone_size: -
v_call: TRBV19

cdr3_aa: CAWSLTGLMNTEAFF
cdr3_nt: TGTGCCTGGAGCCTTACAGGGCTCATGAACACTGAAGCTTTCTTT
j_call: TRBJ1-1
d_call: -
clone_size: -
v_call: TRBV30

cdr3_aa: CATSDITSGRLGEQFF
cdr3_nt: TGTGCCACCAGTGATATTACTAGCGGGAGGCTCGGTGAGCAGTTCTTC
j_call: TRBJ2-1
d_call: TRBD2
clone_size: once
v_call: TRBV24-1

cdr3_aa: CASSEILAGGKTQYF
cdr3_nt: TGTGCCAGCAGTGAAATCCTAGCGGGGGGGAAGACCCAGTACTTC
j_call: TRBJ2-5
d_call: TRBD2
clone_size: -
v_call: TRBV6-1

cdr3_aa: CASSFAGQVIGGTEAFF
cdr3_nt: TGCGCCAGCAGCTTTGCGGGACAGGTCATAGGGGGAACTGAAGCTTTCTTT
j_call: TRBJ1-1
d_call: TRBD1
clone_size: once
v_call: TRBV5-1

cdr3_aa: CSVVQSGKSSYEQYF
cdr3_nt: TGCAGCGTAGTACAAAGCGGGAAGAGCTCCTACGAGCAGTACTTC
j_call: TRBJ2-7
d_call: TRBD2
clone_size: -
v_call: TRBV29-1

cdr3_aa: CSVEDQQGSGLNIQYF
cdr3_nt: TGCAGCGTTGAAGACCAACAGGGGAGTGGTTTGAACATTCAGTACTTC
j_call: TRBJ2-4
d_call: TRBD1
clone_size: -
v_call: TRBV29-1

cdr3_aa: CASSPDRANTGELFF
cdr3_nt: TGTGCCAGCAGCCCCGACAGAGCGAACACCGGGGAGCTGTTTTTT
j_call: TRBJ2-2
d_call: -
clone_size: -
v_call: TRBV11-2

cdr3_aa: CAWSVWGRGQGDIQYF
cdr3_nt: TGTGCCTGGAGTGTATGGGGCAGGGGGCAGGGGGACATTCAGTACTTC
j_call: TRBJ2-4
d_call: TRBD1
clone_size: -
v_call: TRBV30

cdr3_aa: CASSYAGGLFF
cdr3_nt: TGTGCCAGCAGTTACGCCGGGGGACTGTTTTTT
j_call: TRBJ1-4
d_call: -
clone_size: -
v_call: TRBV6-2/TRBV6-3

cdr3_aa: CASSYLVARVYEQYF
cdr3_nt: TGTGCCAGCAGTTATCTGGTAGCAAGGGTCTACGAGCAGTACTTC
j_call: TRBJ2-7
d_call: -
clone_size: -
v_call: TRBV6-5

cdr3_aa: CASSLDGLEVYNEQFF
cdr3_nt: TGTGCCAGCAGCTTAGATGGTCTAGAAGTTTACAATGAGCAGTTCTTC
j_call: TRBJ2-1
d_call: -
clone_size: -
v_call: TRBV7-2

cdr3_aa: CASSPTRDGANVLTF
cdr3_nt: TGTGCCAGCAGTCCGACTAGGGACGGGGCCAACGTCCTGACTTTC
j_call: TRBJ2-6
d_call: -
clone_size: -
v_call: TRBV11-2

cdr3_aa: CSVEGLAWNEQFF
cdr3_nt: TGCAGCGTTGAAGGACTAGCATGGAATGAGCAGTTCTTC
j_call: TRBJ2-1
d_call: TRBD2
clone_size: -
v_call: TRBV29-1

cdr3_aa: CASSQYRSEQFF
cdr3_nt: TGTGCCAGCAGCCAATATCGCTCTGAGCAGTTCTTC
j_call: TRBJ2-1
d_call: -
clone_size: once
v_call: TRBV3-1/TRBV3-2

cdr3_aa: CASSLAGGQPSGEQYF
cdr3_nt: TGCGCCAGCAGCTTGGCCGGGGGGCAACCGTCGGGCGAGCAGTACTTC
j_call: TRBJ2-7
d_call: -
clone_size: -
v_call: TRBV5-1

cdr3_aa: CASSFDPDKTYEQYF
cdr3_nt: TGTGCCAGCAGTTTCGACCCGGACAAAACCTACGAGCAGTACTTC
j_call: TRBJ2-7
d_call: -
clone_size: -
v_call: TRBV28

cdr3_aa: CASSLVGGIGNEQFF
cdr3_nt: TGTGCCAGCAGCTTGGTCGGGGGCATAGGCAATGAGCAGTTCTTC
j_call: TRBJ2-1
d_call: -
clone_size: few
v_call: TRBV7-6

cdr3_aa: CASRVGLGGEQFF
cdr3_nt: TGTGCCAGCAGGGTGGGGCTAGGCGGTGAGCAGTTCTTC
j_call: TRBJ2-1
d_call: -
clone_size: few
v_call: TRBV27

cdr3_aa: CASSEAAEFYGYTF
cdr3_nt: TGTGCCAGCAGTGAAGCCGCAGAATTCTATGGCTACACCTTC
j_call: TRBJ1-2
d_call: -
clone_size: -
v_call: TRBV6-1

cdr3_aa: CASMDTSNYGYTF
cdr3_nt: TGTGCCTCCATGGACACATCTAACTATGGCTACACCTTC
j_call: TRBJ1-2
d_call: -
clone_size: -
v_call: TRBV30

cdr3_aa: CASSLGPLLGGYTF
cdr3_nt: TGTGCCAGCAGCTTAGGGCCCCTTCTGGGAGGCTACACCTTC
j_call: TRBJ1-2
d_call: -
clone_size: -
v_call: TRBV7-2

cdr3_aa: CASRMRRETGELFF
cdr3_nt: TGTGCCAGCAGAATGAGGCGGGAGACCGGGGAGCTGTTTTTT
j_call: TRBJ2-2
d_call: TRBD2
clone_size: -
v_call: TRBV7-8

cdr3_aa: CASNLGQGASYEQYF
cdr3_nt: TGTGCCAGCAATTTGGGACAGGGGGCTTCGTACGAGCAGTACTTC
j_call: TRBJ2-7
d_call: TRBD1
clone_size: -
v_call: TRBV6-5